This T cell receptor (beta chain) was retrieved from a study of T-cell reconstitution after alpha-beta-depleted transplantation in children (dated by TCRdb to about 2016). Study-level background: The study quantitatively tracked T-cell immune reconstitution after TCRalphabeta/CD19-depleted allogeneic hematopoietic cell transplantation in children using TCR repertoire profiling.

The library was made by PCR. Sequencing relied on an Illumina HiSeq 2500. TCR library preparation used molecular barcoding, with unique molecular identifiers applied to normalize quantification of the TCRbeta repertoire. The public reads were reanalyzed by TCRdb: fastp trimming at Q25, MiXCR alignment, in-frame beta chains only. For every CDR3 protein sequence, its rows merge into one entry that carries the most common genes and DNA. The sample contains 150,000 to 250,000 distinct CDR3 sequences, about 15% of them found a single time. Less than 15% of the sample rests with the top ten. This clonotype was seen repeatedly, ten times or more. No antigen is known for it. No quality values exist for individual bases; no much larger clone is one base distant. CDR1 and CDR2, per the germline V gene, are SGHRS and YFSETQ. The CDR3 sequence holds 13 residues, the cysteine and phenylalanine included. Only the CDR3 DNA is retained, 39 bases long and in frame from the first base. Relative to germline, V is 5 bases shorter and J is 5 bases shorter, with 13 bases between their ends.

The sequencing used PBMCs from the stem cell graft donor, collected from the stem cell graft. The TCR sequence derives from a human donor who donated a stem cell graft to a child with acute lymphoblastic leukemia. The sequence is built from TRBV5-1 and TRBJ2-5; matching of 6 bases hints at TRBD2 as the D gene. Here the CDR3 is given as CASRFGAGETQYF. The bases are TGCGCCAGCAGATTCGGGGCGGGGGAGACCCAGTACTTC.